The 20 T cell receptor beta chains listed next were all sequenced from one sample in a study of T cells after yellow fever vaccination. TCRdb re-derived calls from the 5' RACE reads in MiXCR, one entry per CDR3 protein. The sample gives 450,000 to 650,000 distinct CDR3 sequences, 21% of which show up once; less than 20% is in the top ten. Sequenced material: PBMCs, taken roughly 20 days after the first yellow fever vaccination. The receptors come from a man in his late teens or twenties who received the YFV17D yellow fever vaccine.

The rearrangement links TRBV7-2 to TRBJ2-5, with 16 bases aligning to TRBD2. Germline CDR1 SGHTA, CDR2 FQGNSA. This CDR3 region has 17 residues. V lost 5 bases to trimming and J lost 4 bases; unmatched junction nucleotides: 7. CDR3 loop: CASSKRGLAGGRETQYF. CDR3 in DNA: TGTGCCAGCAGCAAAAGGGGACTAGCGGGGGGGCGAGAGACCCAGTACTTC.

This clonotype was recorded a few times. The rearrangement uses TRBV7-8 and TRBJ1-1; 8 bases agree with TRBD1. This CDR3 spans 15 amino acids. V trimming: 5 bases; J trimming: 4 bases; junction bases outside the gene matches: 9. Per the germline V gene, CDR1 is SGHVS and CDR2 is FQNEAQ. CDR3 coding DNA: TGTGCCAGCAGCCAGACAGGGGTAGGTGGCACTGAAGCTTTCTTT. Its protein is CASSQTGVGGTEAFF.

The chain carries TRBV6-2 or TRBV6-3 and TRBJ2-3, with 7 bases matching TRBD1. The CDR3 extends over 16 amino acids. Germline V CDR1 and CDR2: MNHEY, SVGEGT. Trimming removed 6 bases from V and 0 bases from J; junction bases left unmatched: 9. The CDR3 spells CASSPIPGQSTDTQYF. The CDR3 region has the DNA TGTGCCAGCAGCCCGATCCCGGGACAGAGCACAGATACGCAGTATTTT.

This clonotype appeared a few times. The chain uses TRBV7-2 and TRBJ1-2, with a tentative D call TRBD1 (5 bases). The V end lost 1 base, the J end lost 4 bases, and 13 bases lay between the germline ends. The CDR3 has 15 amino acids. In germline, CDR1 is SGHTA, CDR2 FQGNSA. CDR3: CASSLDGGARYGYTF. The CDR3, as DNA: TGTGCCAGCAGCTTAGACGGAGGGGCCCGCTATGGCTACACCTTC.

This chain links TRBV6-1 with TRBJ1-1; TRBD1 is a possible D gene (5 bases). V was pared by 3 bases and J by 1 base, with 12 bases between. Germline lookup yields CDR1 MNHNS and CDR2 SASEGT. The CDR3 is made up of 15 amino acids. Written as DNA, the CDR3 is TGTGCCAGCAGTGAGGCGGGGAGGGGGAACACTGAAGCTTTCTTT. Encoded protein: CASSEAGRGNTEAFF.

The V call is TRBV20-1, the J call TRBJ2-5; 10 positions agree with TRBD2. The trim removed 7 bases at V and 1 base at J, leaving 3 bases unmatched. The CDR3 is 13 amino acids. Germline V gene lookup returns CDR1 DFQATT and CDR2 SNEGSKA (reference sequence). The DNA of the CDR3 is TGCAGTGTCCAGCGGGGGGGCCAAGAGACCCAGTACTTC. It is translated as CSVQRGGQETQYF.

This clonotype was seen only a few times. The V gene is TRBV20-1, the J gene TRBJ2-7; 8 bases are a match to TRBD2. Germline V gives CDR1 DFQATT, CDR2 SNEGSKA (reference sequence). V gave up 7 bases and J gave up 0 bases; unmatched junction bases: 5. This CDR3 is built from 13 residues. Here the CDR3 DNA reads TGCAGTGTGGGTAGCGGGGACTCCTACGAGCAGTACGTC. Translation gives CSVGSGDSYEQYV.

V and J are TRBV24-1 and TRBJ2-5; either TRBD1 or TRBD2 may fit D (5 bases each). This CDR3 region has 15 residues. The V gene's germline CDR1 is KGHDR and CDR2 SFDVKD. Trimming left V 3 bases short and J 5 bases short, with 15 bases between. CDR3 nucleotides: TGTGCCACCAGTGATCCCGCAAGAGGGGTGGAGACCCAGTACTTC. Translation gives CATSDPARGVETQYF.

The genes are TRBV10-3 and TRBJ1-2; D gene uncertain. The CDR3 has 14 residues. From germline, CDR1 is ENHRY and CDR2 SYGVKD. The V and J ends lost 2 bases and 6 bases respectively, with 13 bases between them. Here the CDR3 DNA reads TGTGCCATCAGTGAGGCACCGGGCCCTCATGGCTACACCTTC. As protein: CAISEAPGPHGYTF.

This rearrangement joins TRBV12-3 or TRBV12-4 to TRBJ2-2, with TRBD2 identical over 10 bases. This CDR3 contains 15 residues. After removal of 8 bases from V and 6 bases from J, the junction contained 9 bases not matched to a gene. The CDR3 region has the DNA TGTGCCAGCGGTCTCCACAGCGGGGGGGCCGGGGAGCTGTTTTTT. This sequence encodes CASGLHSGGAGELFF.

The genes are TRBV11-1 and TRBJ2-7; 7 bases map to TRBD1. V was pared by 1 base and J by 3 bases, with 18 bases of the junction left unmatched. Germline-derived CDR1 and CDR2 are SGHAT and FQDESV (reference sequence). The CDR3 has 19 amino acids. The CDR3 loop is CASSLGVIGEGAKGYEQYV. DNA of the CDR3: TGTGCCAGCAGCTTAGGAGTAATAGGTGAGGGGGCGAAGGGCTACGAGCAGTACGTC.

The genes are TRBV6-1 and TRBJ1-1; D remains unclear. The CDR3 contains 16 residues. V gave up 0 bases and J gave up 6 bases, with 17 bases separating them. Looked up from germline, CDR1 is MNHNS and CDR2 is SASEGT. The CDR3 protein is CASSEAVVVPDAEAFF. The CDR3 nucleotides read TGTGCCAGCAGTGAAGCGGTGGTGGTCCCGGACGCTGAAGCTTTCTTT.

This clonotype turned up a few times. The chain uses TRBV28 and TRBJ2-3; D unclear. The V end was cut by 9 bases, the J end by 0 bases, with 16 bases between. The length of the CDR3 is 15 residues. CDR1 MDHEN and CDR2 SYDVKM come from the germline V gene. The CDR3 protein is CASSDGSLSTDTQYF. Here the CDR3 DNA reads TGTGCCAGTTCCGACGGAAGCCTTAGCACAGATACGCAGTATTTT.

In its sample, this clonotype was seen a few times. The V gene is TRBV7-3, the J gene TRBJ1-1; D is ambiguous. V was clipped by 2 bases and J by 11 bases, with 12 bases between them. Germline V lookup: CDR1 SGHTA, CDR2 FQGTGA. This CDR3 spans 12 amino acids. CDR3: CASSLGGQTAFF. The CDR3 DNA sequence: TGTGCCAGCAGCTTAGGCGGGCAGACGGCTTTCTTT.

V is TRBV27 and J is TRBJ1-5, with TRBD1 matching 7 bases. V was pared by 10 bases and J by 0 bases, with 3 bases of the junction left unmatched. The CDR3 runs to 13 residues. CDR1 and CDR2 from the germline V gene are MNHEY and SMNVEV (reference sequence). The CDR3 sequence: CATGTVSNQPQHF. The CDR3 DNA follows: TGTGCCACCGGGACAGTTAGCAATCAGCCCCAGCATTTT.

CDR3 sequence (DNA): TGTGCTAGTGGTTCAGGGACAAAGCAGTACGTC. Amino acid sequence: CASGSGTKQYV. This chain uses TRBV12-5 with TRBJ2-7; a possible D gene is TRBD1 (6 bases). V dropped 4 bases and J dropped 8 bases, with 9 bases sitting between them. Germline V lookup: CDR1 LGHNT, CDR2 FRNRAP. There are 11 residues in the CDR3.

Only a few counts were recorded for this clonotype. The genes are TRBV7-9 and TRBJ2-5; D gene unclear. The CDR3 length is 14 residues. With 5 bases removed from V and 1 base from J, the gap between germline ends came to 11 bases. Germline V gene lookup returns CDR1 SEHNR and CDR2 FQNEAQ (reference sequence). The CDR3 reads CASSMIRIQETQYF. CDR3 sequence (DNA): TGTGCCAGCAGCATGATTAGAATCCAAGAGACCCAGTACTTC.

There are a few counts of this clonotype. The J gene is TRBJ2-3, the V gene TRBV6-5; D ambiguous. V was pared by 6 bases and J by 2 bases, with 15 bases between. In germline, CDR1 is MNHEY, CDR2 SVGAGI. This CDR3 is built from 15 residues. The CDR3: CASSLAGQLTDTQYF. DNA of the CDR3: TGTGCCAGCAGCTTAGCCGGCCAACTCACAGATACGCAGTATTTT.

This clonotype occurred a few times. This chain uses TRBV29-1 with TRBJ2-6, with D tentatively TRBD1 (6 bases). Trimming cost V 1 base and J 3 bases, with 10 bases left between them. Germline CDR1 and CDR2: SQVTM and ANQGSEA. CDR3 length: 15 residues. In DNA, the CDR3 is TGCAGCGTTGAAGGACAGGCCTTTGGGGCCAACGTCCTGACTTTC. Amino acids: CSVEGQAFGANVLTF.

The chain employs TRBV5-1 and TRBJ2-3, with 7 bases matching TRBD1. J gave up 2 bases and V 0 bases, and 6 bases lay outside the gene matches. In germline, CDR1 is SGHRS, CDR2 YFSETQ. The CDR3 sequence is 16 residues long. The CDR3 loop reads CASSLAVGQHTDTQYF. DNA for the CDR3: TGCGCCAGCAGCTTGGCCGTGGGACAGCACACAGATACGCAGTATTTT.